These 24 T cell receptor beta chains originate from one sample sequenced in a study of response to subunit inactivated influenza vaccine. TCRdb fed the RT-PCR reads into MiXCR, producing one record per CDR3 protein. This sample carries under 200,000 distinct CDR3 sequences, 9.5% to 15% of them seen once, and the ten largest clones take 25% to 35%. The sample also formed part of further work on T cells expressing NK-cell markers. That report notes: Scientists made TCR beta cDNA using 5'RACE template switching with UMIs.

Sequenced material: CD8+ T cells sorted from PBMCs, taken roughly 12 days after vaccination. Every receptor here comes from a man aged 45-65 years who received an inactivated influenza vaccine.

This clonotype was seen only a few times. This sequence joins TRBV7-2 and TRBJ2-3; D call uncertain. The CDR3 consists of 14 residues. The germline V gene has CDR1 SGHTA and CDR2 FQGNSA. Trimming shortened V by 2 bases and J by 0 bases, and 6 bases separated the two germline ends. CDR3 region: CASSLPYSTDTQYF. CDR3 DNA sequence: TGTGCCAGCAGCTTACCCTATAGCACAGATACGCAGTATTTT.

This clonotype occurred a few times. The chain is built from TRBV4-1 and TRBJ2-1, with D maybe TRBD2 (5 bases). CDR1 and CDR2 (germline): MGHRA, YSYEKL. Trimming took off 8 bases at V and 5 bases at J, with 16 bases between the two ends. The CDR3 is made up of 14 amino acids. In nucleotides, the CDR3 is TGCGCCAGCTCGGCGGGTGGTTTGGACAATGAGCAGTTCTTC. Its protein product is CASSAGGLDNEQFF.

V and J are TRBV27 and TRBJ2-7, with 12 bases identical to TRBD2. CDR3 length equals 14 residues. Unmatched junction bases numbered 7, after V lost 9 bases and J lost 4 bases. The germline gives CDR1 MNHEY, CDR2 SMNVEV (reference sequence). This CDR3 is CARIRTSGTYEQYF. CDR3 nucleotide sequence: TGTGCCAGAATTCGGACTAGCGGGACGTACGAGCAGTACTTC.

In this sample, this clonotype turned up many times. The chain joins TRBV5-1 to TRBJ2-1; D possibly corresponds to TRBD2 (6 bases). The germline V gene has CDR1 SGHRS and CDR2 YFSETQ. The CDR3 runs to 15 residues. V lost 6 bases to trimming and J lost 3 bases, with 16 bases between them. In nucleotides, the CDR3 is TGCGCCAGCACGGATGGGGGGAAGGTCTACAATGAGCAGTTCTTC. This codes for CASTDGGKVYNEQFF.

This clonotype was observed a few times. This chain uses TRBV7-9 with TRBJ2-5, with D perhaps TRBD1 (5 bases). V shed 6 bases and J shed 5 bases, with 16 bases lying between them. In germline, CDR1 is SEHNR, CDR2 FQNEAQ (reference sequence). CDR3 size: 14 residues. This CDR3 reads CASRPPGADETQYF. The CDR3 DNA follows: TGTGCCAGCAGGCCTCCTGGGGCCGACGAGACCCAGTACTTC.

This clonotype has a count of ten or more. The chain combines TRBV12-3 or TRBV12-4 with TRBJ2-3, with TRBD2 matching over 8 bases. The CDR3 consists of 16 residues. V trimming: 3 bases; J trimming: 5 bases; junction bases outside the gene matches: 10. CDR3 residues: CASSFLAGGPRDTQYF. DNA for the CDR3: TGTGCCAGCAGTTTTTTGGCGGGGGGACCTCGAGATACGCAGTATTTT.

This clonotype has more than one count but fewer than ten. CDR3 sequence: CASMTGGTEAFF. The CDR3 coding sequence is TGTGCCAGTATGACGGGGGGTACTGAAGCTTTCTTT. The V call is TRBV12-3 or TRBV12-4, the J call TRBJ1-1; D possibly corresponds to TRBD1 (5 bases). The V end lost 9 bases, the J end lost 5 bases, and 13 bases lay between the germline ends. The CDR3 is made up of 12 amino acids.

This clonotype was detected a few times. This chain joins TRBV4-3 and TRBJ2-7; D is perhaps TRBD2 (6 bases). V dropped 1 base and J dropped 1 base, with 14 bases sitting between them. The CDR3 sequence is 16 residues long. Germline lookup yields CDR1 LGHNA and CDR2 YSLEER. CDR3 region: CASSQGDPGTSYEQYF. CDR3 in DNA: TGCGCCAGCAGCCAAGGGGACCCCGGGACTTCCTACGAGCAGTACTTC.

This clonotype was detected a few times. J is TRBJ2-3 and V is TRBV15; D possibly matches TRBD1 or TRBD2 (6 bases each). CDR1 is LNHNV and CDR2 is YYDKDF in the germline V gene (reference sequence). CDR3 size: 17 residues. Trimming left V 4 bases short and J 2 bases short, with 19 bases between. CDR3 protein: CATSMIQGGMDTDTQYF. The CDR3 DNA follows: TGTGCCACCAGCATGATACAGGGCGGGATGGACACAGATACGCAGTATTTT.

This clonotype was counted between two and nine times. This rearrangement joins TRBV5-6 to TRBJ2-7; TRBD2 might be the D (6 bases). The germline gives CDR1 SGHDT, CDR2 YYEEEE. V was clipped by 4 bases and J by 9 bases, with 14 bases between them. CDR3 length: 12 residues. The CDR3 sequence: CASSPGGLVQYF. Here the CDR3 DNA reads TGTGCCAGCAGCCCTGGAGGGCTCGTGCAGTACTTC.

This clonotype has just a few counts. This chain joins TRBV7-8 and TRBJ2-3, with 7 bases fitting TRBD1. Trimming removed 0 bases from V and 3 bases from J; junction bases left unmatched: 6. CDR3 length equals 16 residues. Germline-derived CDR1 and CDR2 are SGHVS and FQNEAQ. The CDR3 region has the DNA TGTGCCAGCAGCTTAGCCCGAGGGGGCGGGACAGATACGCAGTATTTT. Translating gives CASSLARGGGTDTQYF.

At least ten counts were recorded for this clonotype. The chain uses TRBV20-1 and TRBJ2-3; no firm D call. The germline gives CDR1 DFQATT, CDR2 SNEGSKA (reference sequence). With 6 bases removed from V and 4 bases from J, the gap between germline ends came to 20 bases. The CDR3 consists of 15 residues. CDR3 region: CSAPVLPHRADTQYF. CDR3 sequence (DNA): TGCAGTGCCCCGGTGCTCCCCCACCGGGCAGATACGCAGTATTTT.

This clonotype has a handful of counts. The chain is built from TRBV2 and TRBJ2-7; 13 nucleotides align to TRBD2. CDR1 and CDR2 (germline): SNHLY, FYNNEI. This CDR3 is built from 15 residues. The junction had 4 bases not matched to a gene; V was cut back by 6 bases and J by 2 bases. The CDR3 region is CASRVGTSGAYEQYF. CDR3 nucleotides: TGTGCCAGCAGAGTAGGGACTAGCGGGGCCTACGAGCAGTACTTC.

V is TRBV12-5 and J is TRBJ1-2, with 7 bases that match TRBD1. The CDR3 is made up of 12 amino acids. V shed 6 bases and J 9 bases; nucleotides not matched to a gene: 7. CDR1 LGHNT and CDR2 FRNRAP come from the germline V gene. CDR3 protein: CASGRDSLSYTF. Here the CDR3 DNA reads TGTGCTAGTGGCCGGGACAGCCTAAGCTACACCTTC.

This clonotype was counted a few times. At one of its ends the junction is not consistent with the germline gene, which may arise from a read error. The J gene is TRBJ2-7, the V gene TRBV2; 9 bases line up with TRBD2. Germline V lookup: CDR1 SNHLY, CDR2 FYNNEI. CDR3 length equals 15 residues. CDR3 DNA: TGTGCCAGCAGCGAAGGGGCTAGCGGGATCTACGAGCAGTACTTC. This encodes CASSEGASGIYEQYF.

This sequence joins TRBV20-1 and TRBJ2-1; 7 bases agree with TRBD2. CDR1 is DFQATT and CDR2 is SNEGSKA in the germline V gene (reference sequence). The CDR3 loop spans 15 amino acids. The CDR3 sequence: CSPLPSSGLYNEQFF. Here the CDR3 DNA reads TGCAGCCCCCTTCCCTCTAGCGGCCTCTACAATGAGCAGTTCTTC.

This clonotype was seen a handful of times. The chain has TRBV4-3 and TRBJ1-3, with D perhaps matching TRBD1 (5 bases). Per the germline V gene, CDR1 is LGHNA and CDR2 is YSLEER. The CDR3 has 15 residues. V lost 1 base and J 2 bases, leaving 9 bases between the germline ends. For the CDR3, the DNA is TGCGCCAGCAGCCAAGGGGACGGTCCTGGAAACACCATATATTTT. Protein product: CASSQGDGPGNTIYF.

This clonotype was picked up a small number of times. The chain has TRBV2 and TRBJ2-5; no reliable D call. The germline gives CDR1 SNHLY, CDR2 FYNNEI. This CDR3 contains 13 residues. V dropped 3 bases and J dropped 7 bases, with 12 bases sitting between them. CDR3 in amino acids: CASSDWAEGTQYF. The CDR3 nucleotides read TGTGCCAGCAGTGATTGGGCGGAAGGGACCCAGTACTTC.

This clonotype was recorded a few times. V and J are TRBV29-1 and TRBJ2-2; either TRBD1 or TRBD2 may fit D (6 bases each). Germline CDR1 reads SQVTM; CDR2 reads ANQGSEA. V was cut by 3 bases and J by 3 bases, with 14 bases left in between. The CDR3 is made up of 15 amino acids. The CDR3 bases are TGCAGCGTTGAGTTGAACAGGGAGGACACCGGGGAGCTGTTTTTT. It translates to CSVELNREDTGELFF.

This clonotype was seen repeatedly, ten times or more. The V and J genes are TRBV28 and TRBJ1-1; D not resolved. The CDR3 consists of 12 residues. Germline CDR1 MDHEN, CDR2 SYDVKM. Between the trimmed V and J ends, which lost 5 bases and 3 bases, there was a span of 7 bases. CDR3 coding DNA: TGTGCCAGCAGTACCGTGTACACTGAAGCTTTCTTT. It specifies CASSTVYTEAFF.

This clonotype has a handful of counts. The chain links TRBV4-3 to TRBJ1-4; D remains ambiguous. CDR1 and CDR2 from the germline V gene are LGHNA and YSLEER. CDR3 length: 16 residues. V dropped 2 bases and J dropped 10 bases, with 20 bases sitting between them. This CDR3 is CASSQQAPDYAGKLFF. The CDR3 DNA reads TGCGCCAGCAGCCAACAAGCGCCGGACTACGCGGGAAAACTGTTTTTT.

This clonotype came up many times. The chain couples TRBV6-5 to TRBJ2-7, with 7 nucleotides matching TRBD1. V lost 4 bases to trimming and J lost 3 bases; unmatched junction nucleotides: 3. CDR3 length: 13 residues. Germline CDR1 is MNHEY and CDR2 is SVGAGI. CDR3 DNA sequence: TGTGCCAGCAGTTCCGACAGGGTCTACGAGCAGTACTTC. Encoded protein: CASSSDRVYEQYF.

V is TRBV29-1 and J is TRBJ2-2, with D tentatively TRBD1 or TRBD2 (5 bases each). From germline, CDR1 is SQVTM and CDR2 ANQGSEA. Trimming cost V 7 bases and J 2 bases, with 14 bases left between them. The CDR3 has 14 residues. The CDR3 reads CSANGDGNTGELFF. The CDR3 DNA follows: TGCAGCGCGAACGGGGACGGTAACACCGGGGAGCTGTTTTTT.

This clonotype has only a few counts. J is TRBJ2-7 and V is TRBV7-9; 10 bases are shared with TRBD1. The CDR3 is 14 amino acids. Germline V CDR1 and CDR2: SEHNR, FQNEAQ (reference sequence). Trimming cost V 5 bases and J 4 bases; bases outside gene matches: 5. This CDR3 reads CASSRSGQGYEQYF. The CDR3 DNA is TGTGCCAGCAGCCGCTCGGGACAGGGGTACGAGCAGTACTTC.